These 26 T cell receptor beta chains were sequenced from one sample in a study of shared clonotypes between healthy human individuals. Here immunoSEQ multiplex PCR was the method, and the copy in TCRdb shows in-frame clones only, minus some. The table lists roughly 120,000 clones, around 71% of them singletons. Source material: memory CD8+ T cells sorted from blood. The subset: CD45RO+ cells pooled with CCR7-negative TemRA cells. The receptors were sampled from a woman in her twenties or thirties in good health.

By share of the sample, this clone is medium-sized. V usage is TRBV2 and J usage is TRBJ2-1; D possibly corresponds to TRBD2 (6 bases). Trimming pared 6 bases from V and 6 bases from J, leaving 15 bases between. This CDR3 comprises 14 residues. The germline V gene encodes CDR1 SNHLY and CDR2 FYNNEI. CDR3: CASRPGTGGNEQFF. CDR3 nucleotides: TGTGCCAGCAGGCCCGGGACTGGGGGCAATGAGCAGTTCTTC.

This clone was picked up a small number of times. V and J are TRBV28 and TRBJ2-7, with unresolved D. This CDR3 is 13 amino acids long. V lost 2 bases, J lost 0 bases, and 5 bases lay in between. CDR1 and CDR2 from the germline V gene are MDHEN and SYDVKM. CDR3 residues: CASSLTSSYEQYF. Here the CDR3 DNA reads TGTGCCAGCAGTTTAACCAGCTCCTACGAGCAGTACTTC. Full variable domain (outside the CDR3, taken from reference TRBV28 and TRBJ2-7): DVKVTQSSRYLVKRTGEKVFLECVQDMDHENMFWYRQDPGLGLRLIYFSYDVKMKEKGDIPEGYSVSREKKERFSLILESASTNQTSMYLCASSLTSSYEQYFGPGTRLTVT.

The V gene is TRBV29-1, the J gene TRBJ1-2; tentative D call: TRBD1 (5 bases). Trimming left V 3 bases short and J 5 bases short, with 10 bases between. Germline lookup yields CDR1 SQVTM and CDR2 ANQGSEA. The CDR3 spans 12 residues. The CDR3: CSVDPGDYGYTF. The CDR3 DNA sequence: TGCAGCGTTGATCCGGGGGATTATGGCTACACCTTC.

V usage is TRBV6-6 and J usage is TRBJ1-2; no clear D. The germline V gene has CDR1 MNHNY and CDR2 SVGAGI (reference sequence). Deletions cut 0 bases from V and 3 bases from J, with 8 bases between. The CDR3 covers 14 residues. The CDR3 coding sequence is TGTGCCAGCAGTTACTCCCGCTTGGACTATGGCTACACCTTC. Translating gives CASSYSRLDYGYTF.

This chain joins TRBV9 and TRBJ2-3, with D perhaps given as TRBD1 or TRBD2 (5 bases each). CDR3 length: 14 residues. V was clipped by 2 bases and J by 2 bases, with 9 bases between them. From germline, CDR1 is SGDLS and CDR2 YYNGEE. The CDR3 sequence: CASSVSGATDTQYF. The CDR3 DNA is TGTGCCAGCAGCGTCTCCGGGGCCACAGATACGCAGTATTTT.

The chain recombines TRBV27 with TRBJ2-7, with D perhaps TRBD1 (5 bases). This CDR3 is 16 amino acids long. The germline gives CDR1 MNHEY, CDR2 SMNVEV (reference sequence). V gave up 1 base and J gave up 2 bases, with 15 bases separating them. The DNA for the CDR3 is TGTGCCAGCAGTTTATACCAGGGTTACATCCCCTACGAGCAGTACTTC. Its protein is CASSLYQGYIPYEQYF.

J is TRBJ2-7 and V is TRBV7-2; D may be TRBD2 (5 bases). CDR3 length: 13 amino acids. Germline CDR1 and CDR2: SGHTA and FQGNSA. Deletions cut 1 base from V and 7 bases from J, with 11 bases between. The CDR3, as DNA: TGTGCCAGCAGCTTAGAGCTAGCCGAGGAGCAGTACTTC. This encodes CASSLELAEEQYF.

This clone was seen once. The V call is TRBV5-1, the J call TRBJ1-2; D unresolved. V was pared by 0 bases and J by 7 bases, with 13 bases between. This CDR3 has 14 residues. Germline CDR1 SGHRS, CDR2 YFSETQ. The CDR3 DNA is TGCGCCAGCAGCTTGGCCCTACCGGGTTTTGGCTACACCTTC. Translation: CASSLALPGFGYTF.

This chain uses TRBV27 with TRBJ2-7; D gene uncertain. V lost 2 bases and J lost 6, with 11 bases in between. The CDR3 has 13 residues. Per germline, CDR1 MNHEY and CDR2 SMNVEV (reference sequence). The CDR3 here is CASSLEDRLEQYF. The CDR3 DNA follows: TGTGCCAGCAGTTTAGAGGACCGACTCGAGCAGTACTTC.

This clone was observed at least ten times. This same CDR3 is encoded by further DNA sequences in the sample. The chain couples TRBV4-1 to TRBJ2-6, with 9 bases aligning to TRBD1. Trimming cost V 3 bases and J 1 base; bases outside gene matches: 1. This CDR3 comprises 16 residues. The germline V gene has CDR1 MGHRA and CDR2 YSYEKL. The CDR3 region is CASSQDRGSGANVLTF. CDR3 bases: TGCGCCAGCAGCCAGGACAGGGGTTCTGGGGCCAACGTCCTGACTTTC.

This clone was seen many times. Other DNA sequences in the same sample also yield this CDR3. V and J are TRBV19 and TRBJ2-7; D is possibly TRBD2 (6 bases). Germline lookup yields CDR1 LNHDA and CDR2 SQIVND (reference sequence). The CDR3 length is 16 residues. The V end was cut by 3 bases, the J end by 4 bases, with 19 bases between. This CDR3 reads CASSISFDGSRYEQYF. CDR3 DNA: TGTGCCAGTAGTATCTCCTTTGACGGGAGCAGATACGAGCAGTACTTC.

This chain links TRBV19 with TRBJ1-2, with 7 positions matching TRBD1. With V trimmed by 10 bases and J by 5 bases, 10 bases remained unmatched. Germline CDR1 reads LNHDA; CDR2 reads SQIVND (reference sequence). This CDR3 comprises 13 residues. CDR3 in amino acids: CATGRDRRYGYTF. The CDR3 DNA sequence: TGTGCCACCGGCAGGGACAGACGATATGGCTACACCTTC.

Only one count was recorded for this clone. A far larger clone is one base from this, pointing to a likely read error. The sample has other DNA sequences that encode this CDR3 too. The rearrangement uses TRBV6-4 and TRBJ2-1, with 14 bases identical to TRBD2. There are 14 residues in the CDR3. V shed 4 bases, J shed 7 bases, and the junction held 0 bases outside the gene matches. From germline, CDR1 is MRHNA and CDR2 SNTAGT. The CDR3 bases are TGTGCCAGCAGTGGACTAGCGGGAGGGAATGAGCAGTTCTTC. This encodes CASSGLAGGNEQFF.

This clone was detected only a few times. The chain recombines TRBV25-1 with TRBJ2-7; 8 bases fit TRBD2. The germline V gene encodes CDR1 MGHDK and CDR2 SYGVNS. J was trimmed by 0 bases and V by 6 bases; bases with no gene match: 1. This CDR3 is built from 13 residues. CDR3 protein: CASSGTSSYEQYF. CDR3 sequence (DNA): TGTGCCAGCAGCGGGACTAGCTCCTACGAGCAGTACTTC.

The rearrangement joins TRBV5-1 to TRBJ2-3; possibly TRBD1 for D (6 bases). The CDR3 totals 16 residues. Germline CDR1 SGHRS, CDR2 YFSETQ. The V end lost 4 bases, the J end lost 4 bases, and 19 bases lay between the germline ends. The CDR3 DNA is TGCGCCAGCAGCGAACCCACAGGGACGTTGGCAGATACGCAGTATTTT. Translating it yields CASSEPTGTLADTQYF.

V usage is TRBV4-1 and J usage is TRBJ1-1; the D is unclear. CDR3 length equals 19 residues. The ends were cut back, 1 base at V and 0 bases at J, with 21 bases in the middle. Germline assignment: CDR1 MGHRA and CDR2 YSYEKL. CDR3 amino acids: CASSQVEYVHHQMNTEAFF. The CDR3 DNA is TGCGCCAGCAGCCAAGTAGAGTATGTACATCATCAAATGAACACTGAAGCTTTCTTT.

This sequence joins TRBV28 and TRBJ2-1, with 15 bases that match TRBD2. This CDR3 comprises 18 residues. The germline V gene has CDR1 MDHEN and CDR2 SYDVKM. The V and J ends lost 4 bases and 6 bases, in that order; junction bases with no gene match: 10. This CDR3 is CASSSPTGGLAGGNEQFF. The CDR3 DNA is TGTGCCAGCAGTTCACCTACAGGGGGACTAGCGGGGGGCAATGAGCAGTTCTTC.

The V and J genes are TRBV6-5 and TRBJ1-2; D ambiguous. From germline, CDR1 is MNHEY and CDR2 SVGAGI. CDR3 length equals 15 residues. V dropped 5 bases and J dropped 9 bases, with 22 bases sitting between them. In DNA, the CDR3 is TGTGCCAGCAGTGCCCGCCGACGGGCGACTAGGAGCTACACCTTC. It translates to CASSARRRATRSYTF.

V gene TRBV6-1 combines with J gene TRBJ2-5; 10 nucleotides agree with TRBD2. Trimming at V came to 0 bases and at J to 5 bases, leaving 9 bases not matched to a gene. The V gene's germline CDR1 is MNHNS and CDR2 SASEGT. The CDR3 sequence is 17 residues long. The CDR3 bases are TGTGCCAGCAGTGAAGCGCGGCTAGCGGGAGCTTTTGAGACCCAGTACTTC. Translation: CASSEARLAGAFETQYF.

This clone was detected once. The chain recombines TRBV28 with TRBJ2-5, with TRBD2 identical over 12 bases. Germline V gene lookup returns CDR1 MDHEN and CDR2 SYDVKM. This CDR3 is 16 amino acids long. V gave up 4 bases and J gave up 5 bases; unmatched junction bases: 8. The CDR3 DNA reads TGTGCCAGCAGTTCCCCGGGACTAGCGGGCAAGGAGACCCAGTACTTC. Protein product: CASSSPGLAGKETQYF.

CDR3 sequence (DNA): TGTGCCAGCGGGCCGCGTGAGGGGGTTGTGGGTGAAGCTTTCTTT. Protein sequence: CASGPREGVVGEAFF. This rearrangement joins TRBV11-3 to TRBJ1-1; tentative D call: TRBD1 (6 bases). In germline, CDR1 is SGHNT, CDR2 YENEEA. Trimming cost V 8 bases and J 7 bases, with 23 bases left between them. The CDR3 spans 15 residues. Drawing the rest from reference TRBV11-3 and TRBJ1-1, the complete variable domain is EAGVVQSPRYKIIEKKQPVAFWCNPISGHNTLYWYLQNLGQGPELLIRYENEEAVDDSQLPKDRFSAERLKGVDSTLKIQPAELGDSAVYLCASGPREGVVGEAFFGQGTRLTVV.

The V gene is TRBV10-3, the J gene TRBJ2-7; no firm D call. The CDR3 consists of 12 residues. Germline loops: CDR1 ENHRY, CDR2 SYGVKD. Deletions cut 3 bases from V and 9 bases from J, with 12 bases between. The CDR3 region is CAISDEVGGQYF. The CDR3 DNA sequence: TGTGCCATCAGTGATGAGGTTGGCGGGCAGTACTTC.

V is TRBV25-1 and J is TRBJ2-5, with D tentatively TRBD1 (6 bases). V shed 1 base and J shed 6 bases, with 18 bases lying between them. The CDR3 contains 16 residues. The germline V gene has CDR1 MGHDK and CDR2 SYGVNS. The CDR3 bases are TGTGCCAGCAGTGAATGGAGTGGACAGAGGGAAAAGACCCAGTACTTC. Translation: CASSEWSGQREKTQYF.

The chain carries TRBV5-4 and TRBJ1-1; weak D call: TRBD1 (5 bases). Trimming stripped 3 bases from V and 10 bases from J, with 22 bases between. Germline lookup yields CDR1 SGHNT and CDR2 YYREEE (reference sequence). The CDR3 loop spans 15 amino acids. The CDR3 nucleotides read TGTGCCAGCAGCTCCGGGGGGGTCCGGAACGAGGGAGCTTTCTTT. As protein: CASSSGGVRNEGAFF.

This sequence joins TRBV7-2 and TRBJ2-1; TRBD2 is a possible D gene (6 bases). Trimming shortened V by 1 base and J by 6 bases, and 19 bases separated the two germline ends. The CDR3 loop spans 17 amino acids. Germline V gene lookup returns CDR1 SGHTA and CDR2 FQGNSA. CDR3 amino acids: CASSLGARPGLRNEQFF. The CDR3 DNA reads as TGTGCCAGCAGCTTAGGCGCGCGCCCGGGACTCCGCAATGAGCAGTTCTTC.

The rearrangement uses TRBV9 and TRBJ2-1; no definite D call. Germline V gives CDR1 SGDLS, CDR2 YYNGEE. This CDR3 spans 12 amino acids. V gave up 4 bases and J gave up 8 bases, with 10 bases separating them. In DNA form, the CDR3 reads TGTGCCAGCAGCTCCATTTCCTATGAGCAGTTCTTC. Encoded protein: CASSSISYEQFF.